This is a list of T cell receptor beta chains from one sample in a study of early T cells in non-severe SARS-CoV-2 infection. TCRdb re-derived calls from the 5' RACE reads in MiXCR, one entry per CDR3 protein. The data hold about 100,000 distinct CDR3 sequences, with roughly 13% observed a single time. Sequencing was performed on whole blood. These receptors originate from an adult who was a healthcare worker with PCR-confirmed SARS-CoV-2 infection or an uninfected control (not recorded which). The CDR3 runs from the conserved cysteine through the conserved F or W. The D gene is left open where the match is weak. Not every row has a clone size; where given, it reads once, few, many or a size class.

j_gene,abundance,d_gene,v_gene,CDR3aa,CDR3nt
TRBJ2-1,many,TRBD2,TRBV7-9,CASSQSSGRGYNEQFF,TGTGCCAGCAGCCAATCTAGCGGGAGAGGGTACAATGAGCAGTTCTTC
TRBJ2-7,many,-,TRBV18,CASSPEEYEQYF,TGTGCCAGCTCACCGGAGGAATACGAGCAGTACTTC
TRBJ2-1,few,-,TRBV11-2,CASSLSLDEQFF,TGTGCCAGCAGCCTGAGTCTCGATGAGCAGTTCTTC
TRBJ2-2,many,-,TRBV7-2,CASSLDVAGGRELFF,TGTGCCAGCAGCTTAGACGTCGCAGGGGGGAGGGAGCTGTTTTTT
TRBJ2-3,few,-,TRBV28,CASTPGLDSITDTQYF,TGTGCCAGCACTCCCGGACTCGACAGTATCACAGATACGCAGTATTTT
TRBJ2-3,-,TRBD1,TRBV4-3,CASSQGTGDTDTQYF,TGCGCCAGCAGCCAAGGGACAGGGGACACAGATACGCAGTATTTT
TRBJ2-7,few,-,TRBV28,CASSLSPGASSYEQYF,TGTGCCAGCAGTTTATCTCCGGGGGCCAGCTCCTACGAGCAGTACTTC
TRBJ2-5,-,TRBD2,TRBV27,CASSSLGGLAGGLQTQYF,TGTGCCAGCAGTTCATTGGGGGGACTAGCGGGCGGCCTCCAGACCCAGTACTTC
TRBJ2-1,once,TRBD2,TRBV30,CAWTGLAIYDEQFF,TGTGCCTGGACGGGACTAGCGATTTACGATGAGCAGTTCTTC
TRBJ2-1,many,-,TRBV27,CASSPNGRPGEQFF,TGTGCCAGCAGTCCTAACGGACGCCCCGGCGAGCAGTTCTTC
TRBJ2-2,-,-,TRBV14,CASSQEAGELFF,TGTGCCAGCAGCCAAGAGGCAGGGGAGCTGTTTTTT
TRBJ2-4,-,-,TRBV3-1,CASSQVNIQYF,TGTGCCAGCAGCCAAGTGAACATTCAGTACTTC
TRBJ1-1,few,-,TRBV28,CASSLQGEVVSEAFF,TGTGCCAGCAGTCTTCAGGGAGAGGTCGTCTCTGAAGCTTTCTTT
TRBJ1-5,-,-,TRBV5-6,CASSAINQPQHF,TGTGCCAGCAGCGCCATAAATCAGCCCCAGCATTTT
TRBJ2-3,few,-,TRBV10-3,CAIGGEGTDTQYF,TGTGCCATCGGAGGGGAGGGCACAGATACGCAGTATTTT
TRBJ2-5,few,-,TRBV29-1,CSVEREAGETQYF,TGCAGCGTTGAACGTGAGGCGGGAGAGACCCAGTACTTC
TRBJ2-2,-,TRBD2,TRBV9,CASSVGGRAKTGELFF,TGTGCCAGCAGCGTCGGCGGGAGGGCCAAGACCGGGGAGCTGTTTTTT
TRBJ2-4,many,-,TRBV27,CASSLRAWDVLAKNIQYF,TGTGCCAGCAGTTTACGGGCCTGGGATGTCCTCGCCAAAAACATTCAGTACTTC
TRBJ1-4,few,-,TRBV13,CASSLVGHEKLFF,TGTGCCAGCAGCTTAGTCGGACACGAAAAACTGTTTTTT
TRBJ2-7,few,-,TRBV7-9,CASSLDTFYEQYF,TGTGCCAGCAGCTTAGACACTTTCTACGAGCAGTACTTC
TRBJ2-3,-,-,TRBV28,CASSTGRITDTQYF,TGTGCCAGCAGTACTGGGAGGATCACAGATACGCAGTATTTT
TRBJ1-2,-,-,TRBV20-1,CSVWGAATNYGYTF,TGCAGTGTCTGGGGGGCAGCCACCAACTATGGCTACACCTTC
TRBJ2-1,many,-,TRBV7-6,CASSSPDHNEQFF,TGTGCCAGCAGCTCCCCGGACCACAATGAGCAGTTCTTC
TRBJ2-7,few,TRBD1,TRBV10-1,CASSGDRDPYEQYF,TGCGCCAGCAGTGGAGACAGGGACCCCTACGAGCAGTACTTC
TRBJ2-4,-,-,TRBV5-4,CASSFTGRRGKNIQYF,TGTGCCAGCAGCTTCACAGGGAGGAGGGGCAAAAACATTCAGTACTTC
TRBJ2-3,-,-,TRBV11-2,CASSLGQGTQRTQYF,TGTGCCAGCAGCTTAGGGCAGGGAACCCAACGTACGCAGTATTTT
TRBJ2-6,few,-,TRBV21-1,CASSKGRTGLLAGANVLTF,TGTGCCAGCAGCAAGGGGCGGACAGGGTTACTTGCTGGGGCCAACGTCCTGACTTTC
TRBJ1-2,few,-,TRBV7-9,CASSSQDYYGYTF,TGTGCCAGCAGCTCCCAGGATTACTATGGCTACACCTTC
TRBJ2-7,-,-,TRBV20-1,CSAREDSYEQYF,TGCAGTGCTAGAGAGGACAGCTACGAGCAGTACTTC
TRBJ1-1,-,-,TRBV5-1,CASQGPMNTEAFF,TGCGCCAGCCAGGGGCCTATGAACACTGAAGCTTTCTTT
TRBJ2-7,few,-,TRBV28,CASSPNFVEQYF,TGTGCCAGCAGTCCAAATTTTGTCGAGCAGTACTTC
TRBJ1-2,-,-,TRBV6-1,CASTIGQYYGYTF,TGTGCCAGCACTATAGGACAGTACTATGGCTACACCTTC
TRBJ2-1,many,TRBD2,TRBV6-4,CASSAQRESGEQFF,TGTGCCAGCAGTGCTCAGCGGGAGTCCGGTGAGCAGTTCTTC
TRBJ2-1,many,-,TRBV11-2,CASSFEWAVDNEQFF,TGTGCCAGCAGCTTTGAATGGGCAGTCGACAATGAGCAGTTCTTC
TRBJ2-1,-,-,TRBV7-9,CASSLTQGKNEQFF,TGTGCCAGCAGCTTAACGCAGGGGAAAAATGAGCAGTTCTTC
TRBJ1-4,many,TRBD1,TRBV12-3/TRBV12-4,CASRSGTELFF,TGTGCCAGCAGGTCCGGGACAGAACTGTTTTTT
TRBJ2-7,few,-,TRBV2,CASSVNEQYF,TGTGCCAGCAGTGTGAACGAGCAGTACTTC
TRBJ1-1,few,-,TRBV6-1,CASSAQGLNTEAFF,TGTGCCAGCAGTGCACAGGGATTGAACACTGAAGCTTTCTTT
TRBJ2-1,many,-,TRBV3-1,CASSRLVDEQFF,TGTGCCAGCAGCCGACTAGTGGATGAGCAGTTCTTC
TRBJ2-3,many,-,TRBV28,CASSLTAWGRTDTQYF,TGTGCCAGCAGTTTAACAGCCTGGGGGCGCACAGATACGCAGTATTTT
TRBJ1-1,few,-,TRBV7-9,CASSRDTREAFF,TGTGCCAGCAGCAGGGATACCCGGGAAGCTTTCTTT